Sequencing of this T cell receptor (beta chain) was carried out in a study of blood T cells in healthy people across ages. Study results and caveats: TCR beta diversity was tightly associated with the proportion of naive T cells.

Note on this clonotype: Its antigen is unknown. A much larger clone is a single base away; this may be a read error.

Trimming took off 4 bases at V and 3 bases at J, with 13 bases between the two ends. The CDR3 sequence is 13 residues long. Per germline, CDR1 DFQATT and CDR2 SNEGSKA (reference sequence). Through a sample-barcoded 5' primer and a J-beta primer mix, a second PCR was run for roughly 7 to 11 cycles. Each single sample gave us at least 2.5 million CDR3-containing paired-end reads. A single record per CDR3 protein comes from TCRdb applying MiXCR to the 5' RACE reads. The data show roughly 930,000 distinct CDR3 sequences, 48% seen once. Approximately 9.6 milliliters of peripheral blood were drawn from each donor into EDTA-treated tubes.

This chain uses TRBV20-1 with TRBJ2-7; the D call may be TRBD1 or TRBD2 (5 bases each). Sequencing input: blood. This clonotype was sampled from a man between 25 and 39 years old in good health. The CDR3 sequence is CSAMGRLHYEQYF. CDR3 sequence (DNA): TGCAGTGCTATGGGACGGCTTCACTACGAGCAGTACTTC.